The sequence of this T cell receptor beta chain was determined in a study of blood T cell repertoires in COVID-19. Only in-frame clones appear in the TCRdb table, and some are missing; sequencing was by immunoSEQ multiplex PCR. The sample shows about 170,000 clones, approximately 88% of them seen only once. The CDR3 consists of 16 residues. The V gene lost 2 bases and the J gene lost 0 bases, with 11 bases spanning the gap. CDR1 is KGHSH and CDR2 is LQKENI in the germline V gene. Source material: peripheral blood. This clonotype was sampled from a woman between 50 and 59 years old with acute or convalescent COVID-19. The chain uses TRBV18 and TRBJ1-3, with D possibly TRBD1 on 5 matching bases. The CDR3 nucleotides are TGTGCCAGCTCACCAGTCAGGGAAGCCTCTGGAAACACCATATATTTT. This encodes CASSPVREASGNTIYF. Using reference TRBV18 and TRBJ1-3 for the parts outside the CDR3, the full variable domain is NAGVMQNPRHLVRRRGQEARLRCSPMKGHSHVYWYRQLPEEGLKFMVYLQKENIIDESGMPKERFSAEFPKEGPSILRIQQVVRGDSAAYFCASSPVREASGNTIYFGEGSWLTVV.